The rows below give T cell receptor beta chains drawn from one sample of a study of read filtering for tumor transcriptome and immune sequencing. TCRdb reanalysed the reads using MiXCR and keeps one entry per CDR3 protein. The table lists roughly 68,000 distinct CDR3 sequences, roughly 14% of them singletons. Sequencing used a population of CD138-negative cells sorted from bone marrow. The receptors shown here come from a donor at least 40 years old with multiple myeloma. Both conserved end residues are part of each CDR3.

J	V	CDR3
TRBJ1-1	TRBV10-2	CASSEIAEAFF
TRBJ1-2	TRBV29-1	CSVKGTGYGYTF
TRBJ2-5	TRBV29-1	CSVGARLETQYF
TRBJ1-5	TRBV29-1	CSAGGDQPQHF
TRBJ2-1	TRBV6-6	CASSYPASGDQFF
TRBJ2-7	TRBV19	CASSPGQRTYEQYF
TRBJ1-5	TRBV7-2	CASSRYSNQPQHF
TRBJ2-2	TRBV24-1	CATSDLATRRPGELFF
TRBJ1-1	TRBV7-2	CASSFTGGLWTEAFF
TRBJ2-1	TRBV6-1	CASKVHTRGRISNEQFF
TRBJ2-3	TRBV5-1	CASSSLTTGIADTQYF
TRBJ1-1	TRBV6-2/TRBV6-3	CASSYVGTEAFF
TRBJ1-2	TRBV11-2	CASSLTGDIYGYTF
TRBJ1-5	TRBV11-2	CASSLEGHQPQHF
TRBJ2-1	TRBV5-6	CASSLGVGLEQFF
TRBJ2-6	TRBV12-3/TRBV12-4	CGTADTSGSSGANVLTF
TRBJ2-7	TRBV5-1	CASSSSSYEQYF
TRBJ2-1	TRBV5-1	CASSLTGGNEQFF
TRBJ2-1	TRBV19	CASSMGQGGNGQFF
TRBJ2-3	TRBV5-1	CASSYQPTDTQYF
TRBJ2-3	TRBV7-3	CASSPTGTSGSWAQYF
TRBJ1-5	TRBV7-8	CASSLGNSNQPQHF
TRBJ2-1	TRBV28	CASNPIAGASYNEQFF
TRBJ1-1	TRBV5-1	CASSFTTGPDAFF
TRBJ1-1	TRBV27	CASSREASGVNTEAFF
TRBJ2-7	TRBV29-1	CSGILLGRGYEQYF
TRBJ2-1	TRBV10-3	CAISESDGRVYNEQFF
TRBJ2-5	TRBV11-3	CASSPQTGQETQYF
TRBJ2-1	TRBV10-3	CAISEVAGGYNEQFF